These T cell receptor beta chains were read from a single sample in a study of blood T cell repertoires in COVID-19. The repertoire was sequenced with immunoSEQ multiplex PCR; TCRdb's copy has only in-frame clones and lacks some. This sample has some 350,000 clones; around 90% occur once, and the top ten carry 5% to 8.5%. The sequenced material came from peripheral blood. These receptor sequences come from a man aged 18 to 29 with active or convalescent COVID-19. CDR3s include the opening cysteine and the closing phenylalanine or tryptophan. A D gene is named only where the DNA matches it firmly. Not all rows give a size; the values are once, few, many and, for expanded clones, a class.

d_call: .
clone_size: .
j_call: TRBJ1-5
v_call: TRBV4-3
cdr3_aa: CASSPTLGGNQPQHF
cdr3_nt: TGCGCCAGCAGCCCTACCTTGGGAGGAAATCAGCCCCAGCATTTT

d_call: TRBD2
clone_size: .
j_call: TRBJ2-3
v_call: TRBV7-9
cdr3_aa: CASSFGLAGGSTDTQYF
cdr3_nt: TGTGCCAGCAGCTTCGGACTAGCGGGGGGGTCCACAGATACGCAGTATTTT

d_call: .
clone_size: .
j_call: TRBJ1-3
v_call: TRBV19
cdr3_aa: CATIGNTIYF
cdr3_nt: TGTGCCACAATCGGAAACACCATATATTTT

d_call: TRBD1
clone_size: .
j_call: TRBJ1-2
v_call: TRBV9
cdr3_aa: CASSVGGQGNFGVSGYTF
cdr3_nt: TGTGCCAGCAGCGTAGGGGGACAGGGGAATTTCGGAGTTTCTGGCTACACCTTC

d_call: .
clone_size: .
j_call: TRBJ1-5
v_call: TRBV6-2/TRBV6-3
cdr3_aa: CASSFIRDQPQHF
cdr3_nt: TGTGCCAGCAGCTTCATTCGGGATCAGCCCCAGCATTTT

d_call: .
clone_size: .
j_call: TRBJ1-6
v_call: TRBV2
cdr3_aa: CASSEDRYSPLHF
cdr3_nt: TGTGCCAGCAGTGAGGACAGATATTCACCCCTCCACTTT

d_call: .
clone_size: .
j_call: TRBJ1-5
v_call: TRBV6-1
cdr3_aa: CASSEARSNQPQHF
cdr3_nt: TGTGCCAGCAGTGAAGCGCGGAGCAATCAGCCCCAGCATTTT

d_call: TRBD1
clone_size: once
j_call: TRBJ2-7
v_call: TRBV4-3
cdr3_aa: CASSQPGQGSYEQYF
cdr3_nt: TGCGCCAGCAGCCAACCCGGACAGGGCTCCTACGAGCAGTACTTC

d_call: .
clone_size: once
j_call: TRBJ1-4
v_call: TRBV7-2
cdr3_aa: CASSLGGRRDEKLFF
cdr3_nt: TGTGCCAGCAGCTTAGGGGGGCGACGAGATGAAAAACTGTTTTTT

d_call: .
clone_size: .
j_call: TRBJ1-3
v_call: TRBV9
cdr3_aa: CASPRALGSPGNTIYF
cdr3_nt: TGTGCCAGCCCCAGGGCTCTCGGATCACCTGGAAACACCATATATTTT

d_call: TRBD1
clone_size: .
j_call: TRBJ2-1
v_call: TRBV6-5
cdr3_aa: CASSQSPGQWNEQFF
cdr3_nt: TGTGCCAGCAGTCAATCCCCGGGACAGTGGAATGAGCAGTTCTTC

d_call: .
clone_size: few
j_call: TRBJ2-5
v_call: TRBV27
cdr3_aa: CASSLSAAGLETQYF
cdr3_nt: TGTGCCAGCAGTTTATCAGCGGCGGGCCTAGAGACCCAGTACTTC

d_call: .
clone_size: .
j_call: TRBJ1-4
v_call: TRBV9
cdr3_aa: CASSVEGPGTNEKLFF
cdr3_nt: TGTGCCAGCAGCGTAGAGGGGCCTGGAACTAATGAAAAACTGTTTTTT

d_call: .
clone_size: .
j_call: TRBJ1-5
v_call: TRBV20-1
cdr3_aa: CSASLSNQPQHF
cdr3_nt: TGCAGTGCTAGTCTTAGCAATCAGCCCCAGCATTTT

d_call: TRBD2
clone_size: .
j_call: TRBJ2-5
v_call: TRBV28
cdr3_aa: CASSLFPGGNQETQYF
cdr3_nt: TGTGCCAGCAGTTTATTTCCGGGGGGGAATCAAGAGACCCAGTACTTC

d_call: TRBD1
clone_size: .
j_call: TRBJ2-5
v_call: TRBV7-9
cdr3_aa: CASSSGQGEETQYF
cdr3_nt: TGTGCCAGCAGCTCGGGACAGGGGGAAGAGACCCAGTACTTC

d_call: .
clone_size: .
j_call: TRBJ2-2
v_call: TRBV11-2
cdr3_aa: CASSSVRGNTGELFF
cdr3_nt: TGTGCCAGCAGCTCGGTCAGGGGTAACACCGGGGAGCTGTTTTTT

d_call: .
clone_size: .
j_call: TRBJ2-1
v_call: TRBV9
cdr3_aa: CASNRDRDEQFF
cdr3_nt: TGTGCCAGCAACAGGGATCGGGATGAGCAGTTCTTC

d_call: TRBD1
clone_size: .
j_call: TRBJ1-6
v_call: TRBV19
cdr3_aa: CASSIGQGYSPLHF
cdr3_nt: TGTGCCAGTAGTATAGGACAGGGGTATTCACCCCTCCACTTT

d_call: .
clone_size: .
j_call: TRBJ1-1
v_call: TRBV6-5
cdr3_aa: CASRNTGLNTEAFF
cdr3_nt: TGTGCCAGCAGAAATACAGGGTTGAACACTGAAGCTTTCTTT

d_call: TRBD1
clone_size: .
j_call: TRBJ1-1
v_call: TRBV4-3
cdr3_aa: CASSPVTGGYTEAFF
cdr3_nt: TGCGCCAGCAGCCCTGTGACAGGGGGCTACACTGAAGCTTTCTTT

d_call: TRBD1
clone_size: .
j_call: TRBJ1-3
v_call: TRBV15
cdr3_aa: CATSPQGAGGNTIYF
cdr3_nt: TGTGCCACCAGCCCACAGGGGGCGGGGGGAAACACCATATATTTT

d_call: .
clone_size: few
j_call: TRBJ2-4
v_call: TRBV10-2
cdr3_aa: CASRAGRGKNIQYF
cdr3_nt: TGCGCCAGCAGGGCGGGCAGGGGAAAAAACATTCAGTACTTC

d_call: .
clone_size: .
j_call: TRBJ1-5
v_call: TRBV19
cdr3_aa: CASSIGGLNQPQHF
cdr3_nt: TGTGCCAGTAGTATCGGGGGACTCAATCAGCCCCAGCATTTT

d_call: TRBD1
clone_size: .
j_call: TRBJ1-4
v_call: TRBV18
cdr3_aa: CASSPVGQTNEKLFF
cdr3_nt: TGTGCCAGCTCACCAGTGGGACAGACGAATGAAAAACTGTTTTTT

d_call: .
clone_size: .
j_call: TRBJ2-2
v_call: TRBV19
cdr3_aa: CASSIGQGNTGELFF
cdr3_nt: TGTGCCAGTAGTATCGGGCAGGGGAACACCGGGGAGCTGTTTTTT

d_call: .
clone_size: once
j_call: TRBJ2-1
v_call: TRBV12-5
cdr3_aa: CASGPKEDEQFF
cdr3_nt: TGTGCTAGTGGTCCCAAAGAGGATGAGCAGTTCTTC

d_call: .
clone_size: .
j_call: TRBJ1-2
v_call: TRBV7-3
cdr3_aa: CASSFRGNYGYTF
cdr3_nt: TGTGCCAGCAGCTTCAGGGGCAACTATGGCTACACCTTC

d_call: .
clone_size: .
j_call: TRBJ2-7
v_call: TRBV11-2
cdr3_aa: CASSRLIGGRYNEQYF
cdr3_nt: TGTGCCAGCAGCCGTCTAATAGGAGGGAGGTACAACGAGCAGTACTTC

d_call: .
clone_size: .
j_call: TRBJ1-1
v_call: TRBV6-6
cdr3_aa: CASSFATDMNTEAFF
cdr3_nt: TGTGCCAGCAGCTTTGCGACAGACATGAACACTGAAGCTTTCTTT

d_call: TRBD1
clone_size: once
j_call: TRBJ2-5
v_call: TRBV28
cdr3_aa: CASSLPPGQVVAGPETQYF
cdr3_nt: TGTGCCAGCAGTCTCCCCCCGGGACAGGTCGTGGCCGGCCCAGAGACCCAGTACTTC

d_call: .
clone_size: .
j_call: TRBJ1-1
v_call: TRBV6-5
cdr3_aa: CASSYSTGGTNTEAFF
cdr3_nt: TGTGCCAGCAGTTATTCTACGGGGGGAACGAACACTGAAGCTTTCTTT

d_call: .
clone_size: .
j_call: TRBJ2-7
v_call: TRBV28
cdr3_aa: CASSPRKRQATYEQYF
cdr3_nt: TGTGCCAGCAGTCCAAGGAAGAGACAGGCCACCTACGAGCAGTACTTC

d_call: TRBD2
clone_size: .
j_call: TRBJ2-3
v_call: TRBV5-1
cdr3_aa: CASSLKWAGVSLAALKGTDTQYF
cdr3_nt: TGCGCCAGCAGCTTGAAGTGGGCAGGAGTGTCACTAGCGGCCCTAAAGGGCACAGATACGCAGTATTTT

d_call: TRBD2
clone_size: .
j_call: TRBJ2-7
v_call: TRBV15
cdr3_aa: CATSRGSSGSIYEQYF
cdr3_nt: TGTGCCACCAGCAGAGGGAGTAGCGGGAGTATTTACGAGCAGTACTTC

d_call: .
clone_size: once
j_call: TRBJ1-6
v_call: TRBV7-3
cdr3_aa: CASSLRGGSPLHF
cdr3_nt: TGTGCCAGCAGCTTACGGGGGGGATCACCCCTCCACTTT

d_call: .
clone_size: .
j_call: TRBJ2-3
v_call: TRBV19
cdr3_aa: CATTGWGADTQYF
cdr3_nt: TGTGCCACCACCGGGTGGGGGGCAGATACGCAGTATTTT

d_call: .
clone_size: .
j_call: TRBJ2-7
v_call: TRBV5-1
cdr3_aa: CASSLSPRQLRYEQYF
cdr3_nt: TGCGCCAGCAGCTTGTCACCCCGACAGCTCAGATACGAGCAGTACTTC

d_call: TRBD1
clone_size: .
j_call: TRBJ1-6
v_call: TRBV3-1/TRBV3-2
cdr3_aa: CASSLPGQSAWDLHF
cdr3_nt: TGTGCCAGCAGCCTTCCGGGACAGTCTGCGTGGGACCTCCACTTT

d_call: .
clone_size: .
j_call: TRBJ1-2
v_call: TRBV15
cdr3_aa: CATSRDPSPGGYGYTF
cdr3_nt: TGTGCCACCAGCAGAGACCCTAGCCCAGGTGGCTATGGCTACACCTTC

d_call: TRBD2
clone_size: .
j_call: TRBJ2-5
v_call: TRBV10-3
cdr3_aa: CAISPGQREYQETQYF
cdr3_nt: TGTGCCATCAGCCCGGGCCAGCGGGAGTACCAAGAGACCCAGTACTTC

d_call: TRBD1
clone_size: once
j_call: TRBJ1-2
v_call: TRBV2
cdr3_aa: CASSAGPGQGTYGYTF
cdr3_nt: TGTGCCAGCAGTGCAGGGCCGGGACAGGGAACGTATGGCTACACCTTC

d_call: TRBD2
clone_size: .
j_call: TRBJ2-2
v_call: TRBV29-1
cdr3_aa: CSVEPASGAGELFF
cdr3_nt: TGCAGCGTTGAACCGGCTAGCGGGGCCGGGGAGCTGTTTTTT

d_call: .
clone_size: once
j_call: TRBJ1-1
v_call: TRBV10-3
cdr3_aa: CAIRRQENTEAFF
cdr3_nt: TGTGCCATCCGCCGACAGGAGAACACTGAAGCTTTCTTT

d_call: .
clone_size: .
j_call: TRBJ2-1
v_call: TRBV6-5
cdr3_aa: CASRHDSRTNNEQFF
cdr3_nt: TGTGCCAGCAGACACGACAGCCGTACAAACAATGAGCAGTTCTTC

d_call: .
clone_size: .
j_call: TRBJ2-7
v_call: TRBV19
cdr3_aa: CASSMQGSRYEQYF
cdr3_nt: TGTGCCAGTAGTATGCAGGGGTCACGCTACGAGCAGTACTTC

d_call: TRBD1
clone_size: once
j_call: TRBJ1-1
v_call: TRBV27
cdr3_aa: CASSQTGGRAEAFF
cdr3_nt: TGTGCCAGCAGTCAAACAGGGGGGCGAGCTGAAGCTTTCTTT

d_call: .
clone_size: .
j_call: TRBJ2-1
v_call: TRBV12-3/TRBV12-4
cdr3_aa: CASSLSNEQFF
cdr3_nt: TGTGCCAGCAGTTTGAGCAATGAGCAGTTCTTC

d_call: .
clone_size: .
j_call: TRBJ2-7
v_call: TRBV5-1
cdr3_aa: CASSSSVAVPLSYEQYF
cdr3_nt: TGCGCCAGCAGCTCCTCCGTGGCGGTCCCACTCTCCTACGAGCAGTACTTC

d_call: .
clone_size: .
j_call: TRBJ1-5
v_call: TRBV5-4
cdr3_aa: CASSLGGQGAPQPQHF
cdr3_nt: TGTGCCAGCAGCTTGGGGGGGCAGGGTGCGCCTCAGCCCCAGCATTTT

d_call: .
clone_size: .
j_call: TRBJ1-6
v_call: TRBV6-2/TRBV6-3
cdr3_aa: CASSTAGGSYNSPLHF
cdr3_nt: TGTGCCAGCAGTACCGCGGGGGGATCCTATAATTCACCCCTCCACTTT

d_call: .
clone_size: .
j_call: TRBJ1-1
v_call: TRBV25-1
cdr3_aa: CASSDLSGGTEAFF
cdr3_nt: TGTGCCAGCAGTGACTTATCGGGGGGCACTGAAGCTTTCTTT

d_call: TRBD1
clone_size: .
j_call: TRBJ1-1
v_call: TRBV4-3
cdr3_aa: CASSHRTGRYTEAFF
cdr3_nt: TGCGCCAGCAGCCATAGGACAGGACGATACACTGAAGCTTTCTTT